The clone carrying this T cell receptor beta chain was counted once. CDR3 length: 14 residues. Germline CDR1 reads SEHNR; CDR2 reads FQNEAQ (reference sequence). The junction had 8 bases not matched to a gene; V was cut back by 5 bases and J by 7 bases. In the authors' workflow: Reference gene primer amplification in the assay estimated nucleated cell counts. Measured with immunoSEQ multiplex PCR; TCRdb has only the in-frame clones, and not every one. V and J calls and clone size are copied from that table; D and trimming were computed from the DNA. The sample holds roughly 76,000 clones, around 89% seen once. The sample is drawn from a study of blood T cell repertoires in COVID-19. Study details: Specimens from acute and convalescent COVID-19 originated in the United States, Italy and Spain. PBMCs, B-cell-depleted T cells, or T cells provided the cDNA or gDNA that made up the material.

The sample consisted of peripheral blood. This chain connects TRBV7-9 to TRBJ1-1; 9 bases fit TRBD1. The clonotype originates from a man aged 70-80 years with active or convalescent COVID-19. The CDR3 spells CASSPGTGKGEAFF. CDR3 in DNA: TGTGCCAGCAGCCCGGGGACAGGGAAGGGTGAAGCTTTCTTT. The whole variable domain, filled in from reference TRBV7-9 and TRBJ1-1, reads DTGVSQNPRHKITKRGQNVTFRCDPISEHNRLYWYRQTLGQGPEFLTYFQNEAQLEKSRLLSDRFSAERPKGSFSTLEIQRTEQGDSAMYLCASSPGTGKGEAFFGQGTRLTVV.